These 15 T cell receptor beta chains came from one sample sequenced in a study of siplizumab effects on memory and regulatory T cells. Here immunoSEQ multiplex PCR was the method, and the copy in TCRdb shows in-frame clones only, minus some. The table includes roughly 110,000 clones, about 93% detected once. Sequencing was performed on non-Treg CD4+ T cells sorted from blood. The receptor set was obtained from a human donor in good health.

V gene TRBV29-1 combines with J gene TRBJ2-7, with 10 bases matching TRBD1. From germline, CDR1 is SQVTM and CDR2 ANQGSEA. CDR3 length: 13 residues. Trimming at V came to 6 bases and at J to 5 bases, leaving 7 bases not matched to a gene. The CDR3 region is CSVLTGGYHEQYF. The CDR3, as DNA: TGCAGCGTCCTGACAGGGGGCTACCACGAGCAGTACTTC.

The rearrangement uses TRBV6-5 and TRBJ1-2, with D possibly matching TRBD1 (5 bases). V shed 6 bases and J shed 8 bases, with 19 bases lying between them. Germline assignment: CDR1 MNHEY and CDR2 SVGAGI. This CDR3 spans 14 amino acids. The CDR3 region is CASSRQTNMRGYTF. The CDR3 DNA reads as TGTGCCAGCAGCCGACAGACAAATATGCGGGGCTACACCTTC.

J is TRBJ2-5 and V is TRBV10-1; D unclear. The CDR3 is made up of 15 amino acids. Germline values: CDR1 WNHNN, CDR2 SYGVQD (reference sequence). V lost 0 bases to trimming and J lost 5 bases, with 13 bases between them. CDR3 protein: CASSESADDWETQYF. As DNA, the CDR3 is TGCGCCAGCAGTGAGTCGGCAGACGATTGGGAGACCCAGTACTTC.

CDR3 sequence (DNA): TGTGCCAGCAGCTCCATTGCCACAGATACGCAGTATTTT. Protein: CASSSIATDTQYF. The chain links TRBV5-4 to TRBJ2-3, with D unresolved. CDR1 SGHNT and CDR2 YYREEE come from the germline V gene (reference sequence). Trimming shortened V by 3 bases and J by 2 bases, and 7 bases separated the two germline ends. This CDR3 has 13 residues.

This clone has only a few counts. The gene calls are TRBV5-1 and TRBJ1-2; 7 nucleotides match TRBD1. The J segment lost 5 bases and the V segment lost 5 bases, leaving 6 bases of the junction unmatched. The CDR3 totals 13 residues. Germline CDR1 SGHRS, CDR2 YFSETQ. CDR3 sequence: CASRRTGTYGYTF. CDR3 sequence (DNA): TGCGCCAGCAGAAGGACAGGAACTTATGGCTACACCTTC.

This chain connects TRBV7-2 to TRBJ2-1; the D gene could be TRBD1 or TRBD2 (5 bases each). The V gene's germline CDR1 is SGHTA and CDR2 FQGNSA. Trimming left V 1 base short and J 8 bases short, with 12 bases between. The CDR3 length is 14 residues. The CDR3 DNA reads as TGTGCCAGCAGCTTAGAGGGGCTGGGGGATGAGCAGTTCTTC. As protein: CASSLEGLGDEQFF.

In regard to this clone: A junction end diverges from the germline sequence, so it may reflect a read error. The chain links TRBV5-1 to TRBJ2-2; D gene uncertain. The V gene's germline CDR1 is SGHRS and CDR2 YFSETQ. The CDR3 is made up of 14 amino acids. The CDR3 loop is CASSLGMNTGELFF. The CDR3 region has the DNA TGCGCCAGCAGTTTGGGCATGAACACCGGGGAGCTGTTTTTT. The full variable domain, in which reference TRBV5-1 and TRBJ2-2 provide the parts outside the CDR3, is KAGVTQTPRYLIKTRGQQVTLSCSPISGHRSVSWYQQTPGQGLQFLFEYFSETQRNKGNFPGRFSGRQFSNSRSEMNVSTLELGDSALYLCASSLGMNTGELFFGEGSRLTVL.

The chain combines TRBV19 with TRBJ1-5; the D is unclear. Trimming removed 3 bases at V and 0 bases at J, with 9 bases between. This CDR3 region has 15 residues. Germline V CDR1 and CDR2: LNHDA, SQIVND (reference sequence). CDR3 amino acids: CASSMVWGSNQPQHF. The CDR3 nucleotides are TGTGCCAGTAGTATGGTCTGGGGTAGCAATCAGCCCCAGCATTTT.

The V and J genes are TRBV7-2 and TRBJ1-6; D might be TRBD1 (5 bases). The germline V gene has CDR1 SGHTA and CDR2 FQGNSA. With 5 bases removed from V and 6 bases from J, the gap between germline ends came to 14 bases. The CDR3 has 15 amino acids. The CDR3: CASSPSRDGNSPLHF. Written as DNA, the CDR3 is TGTGCCAGCAGCCCCTCCAGGGATGGTAATTCACCCCTCCACTTT.

J is TRBJ2-5 and V is TRBV18; D gene unclear. Germline V lookup: CDR1 KGHSH, CDR2 LQKENI. The CDR3 runs 15 residues. Trimming pared 1 base from V and 5 bases from J, leaving 14 bases between. The CDR3, as DNA: TGTGCCAGCTCACCACGGGCCAGCCCGCGGGAGACCCAGTACTTC. As protein: CASSPRASPRETQYF.

The chain links TRBV6-5 to TRBJ2-7, with TRBD2 matching over 9 bases. The trim removed 4 bases at V and 6 bases at J, leaving 13 bases unmatched. The CDR3 runs 16 residues. The germline V gene encodes CDR1 MNHEY and CDR2 SVGAGI. CDR3 coding DNA: TGTGCCAGCAGTTCCCTCGGACTAGCGTCTCACGGCGAGCAGTACTTC. It yields the protein CASSSLGLASHGEQYF.

The chain couples TRBV19 to TRBJ1-5; tentatively, D is TRBD1 (5 bases). CDR3 size: 16 residues. CDR1 and CDR2 from the germline V gene are LNHDA and SQIVND (reference sequence). Trimming took 7 bases from V and 7 from J, leaving 23 bases between them. The CDR3 region is CASTLRVGEYGQPQHF. The CDR3, as DNA: TGTGCCAGTACCTTACGCGTGGGGGAATATGGACAGCCCCAGCATTTT.

The chain carries TRBV4-2 and TRBJ1-5, with D perhaps matching TRBD1 (5 bases). Germline-derived CDR1 and CDR2 are LGHNA and YNFKEQ. The CDR3 is 15 amino acids. V lost 0 bases to trimming and J lost 3 bases, with 9 bases between them. CDR3 loop: CASSQDGGTNQPQHF. In DNA, the CDR3 is TGTGCCAGCAGCCAAGATGGGGGGACCAATCAGCCCCAGCATTTT.

The chain recombines TRBV5-5 with TRBJ1-3; unclear D gene. Between the trimmed V and J ends, which lost 6 bases and 1 base, there was a span of 8 bases. The CDR3 has 13 residues. CDR1 and CDR2 from the germline V gene are SGHKS and YYEKEE (reference sequence). This chain's CDR3 is CASTQGSGNTIYF. The CDR3 bases are TGTGCCAGCACTCAAGGGTCTGGAAACACCATATATTTT.

The chain has TRBV10-3 and TRBJ1-2; D is ambiguous. The CDR3 runs 11 residues. CDR1 and CDR2 from the germline V gene are ENHRY and SYGVKD. Trimming took off 3 bases at V and 13 bases at J, with 12 bases between the two ends. The CDR3 reads CAISEREVVTF. CDR3 sequence (DNA): TGTGCCATCAGTGAACGGGAAGTCGTCACCTTC.